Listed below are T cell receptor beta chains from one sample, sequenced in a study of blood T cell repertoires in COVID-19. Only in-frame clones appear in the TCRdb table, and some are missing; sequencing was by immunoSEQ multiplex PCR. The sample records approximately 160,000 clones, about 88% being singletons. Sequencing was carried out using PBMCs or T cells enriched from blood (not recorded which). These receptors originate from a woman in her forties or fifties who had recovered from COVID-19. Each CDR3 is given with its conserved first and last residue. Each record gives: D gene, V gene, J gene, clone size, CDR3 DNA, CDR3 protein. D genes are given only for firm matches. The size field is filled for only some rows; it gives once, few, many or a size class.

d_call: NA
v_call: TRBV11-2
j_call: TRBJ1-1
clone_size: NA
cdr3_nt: TGTGCCAGCAGCTTAGATGGGGGCCTGAACACTGAAGCTTTCTTT
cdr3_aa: CASSLDGGLNTEAFF

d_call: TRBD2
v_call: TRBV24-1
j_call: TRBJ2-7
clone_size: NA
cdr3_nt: TGTGCCACCAGTGATTCTCCCCGCAAACTAGCGGAAAAATACGAGCAGTACTTC
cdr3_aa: CATSDSPRKLAEKYEQYF

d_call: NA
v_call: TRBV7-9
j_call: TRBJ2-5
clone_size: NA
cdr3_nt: TGTGCCAGCAGCTTAGAAGCAGGGCTAGAGACCCAGTACTTC
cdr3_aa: CASSLEAGLETQYF

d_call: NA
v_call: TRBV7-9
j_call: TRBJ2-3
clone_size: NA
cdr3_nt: TGTGCCAGCAGCTTAGCAGTGGGCAGGGCCACGGATACGCAGTATTTT
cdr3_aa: CASSLAVGRATDTQYF

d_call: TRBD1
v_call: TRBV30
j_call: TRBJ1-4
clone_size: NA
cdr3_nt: TGTGCCTGGAGTGTACAGACAGGGGGCTATGAAAAACTGTTTTTT
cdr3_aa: CAWSVQTGGYEKLFF

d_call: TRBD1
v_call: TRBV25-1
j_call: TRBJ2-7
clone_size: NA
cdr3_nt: TGTGCCAGCAGTGAACTGGGACAGCCCTACGAGCAGTACTTC
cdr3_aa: CASSELGQPYEQYF

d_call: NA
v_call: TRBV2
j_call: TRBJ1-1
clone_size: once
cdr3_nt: TGTGCCAGCAGTCCAGGGGTATGGAACACTGAAGCTTTCTTT
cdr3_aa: CASSPGVWNTEAFF

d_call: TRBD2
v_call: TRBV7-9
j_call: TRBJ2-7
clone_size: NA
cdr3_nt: TGTGCCAGCAGCCCCGATAGCGGGGAGCAGTACTTC
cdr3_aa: CASSPDSGEQYF

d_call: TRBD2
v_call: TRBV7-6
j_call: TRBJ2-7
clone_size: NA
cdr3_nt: TGTGCCAGCAGAACCCAAACCGGGACTAGCTTTCCGAAGACTACCTACGAGCAGTACTTC
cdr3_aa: CASRTQTGTSFPKTTYEQYF

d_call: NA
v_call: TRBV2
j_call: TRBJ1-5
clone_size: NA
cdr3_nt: TGTGCCAGCAGGAGCGATACGAATCAGCCCCAGCATTTT
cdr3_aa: CASRSDTNQPQHF

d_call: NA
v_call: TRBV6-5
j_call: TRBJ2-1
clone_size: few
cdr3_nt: TGTGCCAGCAGTTACTCAGGGGGAGACTACAATGAGCAGTTCTTC
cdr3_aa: CASSYSGGDYNEQFF

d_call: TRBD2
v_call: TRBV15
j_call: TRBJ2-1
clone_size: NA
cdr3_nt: TGTGCCACCAGCAGAGATCCACCGGGGACTAGGTCCAAATACAATGAGCAGTTCTTC
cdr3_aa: CATSRDPPGTRSKYNEQFF

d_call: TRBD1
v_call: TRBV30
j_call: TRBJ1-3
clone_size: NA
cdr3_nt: TGTGCCTGGAGTGTTTCAGGGGGGGGAAACACCATATATTTT
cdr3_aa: CAWSVSGGGNTIYF

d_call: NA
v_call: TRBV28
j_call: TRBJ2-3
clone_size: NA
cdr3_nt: TGTGCCAGCAGTTTAGGGGGGTCCTCAGATACGCAGTATTTT
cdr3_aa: CASSLGGSSDTQYF

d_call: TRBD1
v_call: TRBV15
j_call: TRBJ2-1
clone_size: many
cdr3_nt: TGTGCCACCAGCGGGACAGGGTCCTACTACAATGAGCAGTTCTTC
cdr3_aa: CATSGTGSYYNEQFF

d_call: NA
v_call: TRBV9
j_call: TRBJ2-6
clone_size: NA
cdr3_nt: TGTGCCAGCAGCGTAGCTACAGGCAGGGCCAACGTCCTGACTTTC
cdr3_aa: CASSVATGRANVLTF

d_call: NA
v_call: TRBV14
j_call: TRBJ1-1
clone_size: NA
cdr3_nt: TGTGCCAGCAGCCATACGACGGGCACTGAAGCTTTCTTT
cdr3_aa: CASSHTTGTEAFF

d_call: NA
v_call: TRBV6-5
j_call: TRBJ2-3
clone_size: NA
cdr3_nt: TGTGCCAGCAGTCCCCCGGGGACTCCCGCAGATACGCAGTATTTT
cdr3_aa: CASSPPGTPADTQYF

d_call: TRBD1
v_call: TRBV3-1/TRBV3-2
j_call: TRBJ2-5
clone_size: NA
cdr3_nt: TGTGCCAGCAGCCAACCGGACAGGCCAATGGCCCAGTACTTC
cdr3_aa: CASSQPDRPMAQYF

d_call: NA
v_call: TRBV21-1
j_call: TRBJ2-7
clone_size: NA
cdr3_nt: TGTGCCAGCAAGGGGGCCCTTTACGAGCAGTACTTC
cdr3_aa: CASKGALYEQYF

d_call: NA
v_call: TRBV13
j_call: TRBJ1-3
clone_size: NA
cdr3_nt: TGTGCCAGCAGCCAAATCCGACAGAGCTCTGGAAACACCATATATTTT
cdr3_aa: CASSQIRQSSGNTIYF

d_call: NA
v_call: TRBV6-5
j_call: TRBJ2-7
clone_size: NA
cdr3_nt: TGTGCCAGCAGGAGGGGGGGGCAGAGGGCGTTCGAGCAGTACTTC
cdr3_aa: CASRRGGQRAFEQYF

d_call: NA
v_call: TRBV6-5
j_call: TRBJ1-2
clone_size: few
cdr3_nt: TGTGCCAGCAGTTATGGGTCCGCAGGGAAGGGCTACACCTTC
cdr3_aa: CASSYGSAGKGYTF

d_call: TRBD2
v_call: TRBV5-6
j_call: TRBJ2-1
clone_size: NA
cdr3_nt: TGTGCCAGCAGCCCGGGACTAGCGGGAGTTATGGGTGAGCAGTTCTTC
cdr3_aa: CASSPGLAGVMGEQFF

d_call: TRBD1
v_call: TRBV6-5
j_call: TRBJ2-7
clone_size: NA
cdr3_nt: TGTGCCAGCACCCCACCGGGACAGGGTCACTACGAGCAGTACTTC
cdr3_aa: CASTPPGQGHYEQYF

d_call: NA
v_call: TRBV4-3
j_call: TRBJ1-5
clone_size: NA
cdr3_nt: TGCGCCAGCAGCCACAGAACCAATCAGCCCCAGCATTTT
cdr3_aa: CASSHRTNQPQHF

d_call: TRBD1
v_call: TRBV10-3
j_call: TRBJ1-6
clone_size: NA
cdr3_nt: TGTGCCATCAGTGAGAGGACAGGGGCGGGGTATAATTCACCCCTCCACTTT
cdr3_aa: CAISERTGAGYNSPLHF

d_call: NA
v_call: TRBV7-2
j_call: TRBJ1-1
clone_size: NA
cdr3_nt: TGTGCCAGCAGCTTGTTCGGCGGTGAAGCTTTCTTT
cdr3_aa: CASSLFGGEAFF

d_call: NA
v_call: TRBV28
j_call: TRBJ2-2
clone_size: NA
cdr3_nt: TGTGCCAGCAGTCGGCCCTTGGAGGGAGGTACCGGGGAGCTGTTTTTT
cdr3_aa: CASSRPLEGGTGELFF

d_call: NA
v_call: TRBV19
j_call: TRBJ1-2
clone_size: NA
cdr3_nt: TGTGCCAGTAGTATAGACTCGAGGGCGTCCTATGGCTACACCTTC
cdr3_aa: CASSIDSRASYGYTF

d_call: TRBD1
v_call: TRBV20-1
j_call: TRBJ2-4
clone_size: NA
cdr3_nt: TGCAGTGCTAGTGGGACAGGGCTAAACATTCAGTACTTC
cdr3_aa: CSASGTGLNIQYF

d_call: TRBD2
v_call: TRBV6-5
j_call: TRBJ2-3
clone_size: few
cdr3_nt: TGTGCCAGCAGTAGCGGGGCCGCCTCAGATACGCAGTATTTT
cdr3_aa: CASSSGAASDTQYF

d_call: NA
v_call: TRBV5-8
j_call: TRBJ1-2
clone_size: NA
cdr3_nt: TGTGCCAGCAGCAGAACGGGACAACTCTATGGCTACACCTTC
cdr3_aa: CASSRTGQLYGYTF

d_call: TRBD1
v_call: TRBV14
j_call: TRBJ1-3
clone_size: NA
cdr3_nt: TGTGCCAGCAGCCGGGGACAGGCCGGAAACACCATATATTTT
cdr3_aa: CASSRGQAGNTIYF

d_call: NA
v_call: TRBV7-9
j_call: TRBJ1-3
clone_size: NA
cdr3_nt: TGTGCCAGCAGCCAGGGAACTGGTGGAAACACCATATATTTT
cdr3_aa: CASSQGTGGNTIYF

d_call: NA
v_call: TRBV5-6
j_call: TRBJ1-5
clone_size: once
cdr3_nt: TGTGCCAGCAGCTTGGGACACAACAATCAGCCCCAGCATTTT
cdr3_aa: CASSLGHNNQPQHF

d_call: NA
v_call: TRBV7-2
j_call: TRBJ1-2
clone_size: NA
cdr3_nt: TGTGCCAGCAGCCTTGGGGGGGACTATGGCTACACCTTC
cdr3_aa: CASSLGGDYGYTF

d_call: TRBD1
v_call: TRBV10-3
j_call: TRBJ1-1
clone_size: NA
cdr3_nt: TGTGCCAGCCGACAGGGGCAGAACACTGAAGCTTTCTTT
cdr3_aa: CASRQGQNTEAFF

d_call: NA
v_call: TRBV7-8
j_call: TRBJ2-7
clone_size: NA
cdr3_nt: TGTGCCAGCAGCCCCGGGTACGAGCAGTACTTC
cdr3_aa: CASSPGYEQYF

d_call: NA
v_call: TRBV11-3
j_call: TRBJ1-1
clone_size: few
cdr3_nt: TGTGCCAGCAGCTTAGCCGGGGTTAACACTGAAGCTTTCTTT
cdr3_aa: CASSLAGVNTEAFF

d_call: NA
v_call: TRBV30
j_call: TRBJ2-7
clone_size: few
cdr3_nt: TGTGCCTGGAGTCCTTTTAACTACGAGCAGTACTTC
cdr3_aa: CAWSPFNYEQYF

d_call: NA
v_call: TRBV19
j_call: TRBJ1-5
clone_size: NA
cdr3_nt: TGTGCCAGTTCAACAATTACAGGGTTTGGGCAGCCCCAGCATTTT
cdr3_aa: CASSTITGFGQPQHF

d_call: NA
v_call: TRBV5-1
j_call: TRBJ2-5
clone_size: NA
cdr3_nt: TGCGCCAGCAGCTTGGGCAGGGGTCCAAACCAAGAGACCCAGTACTTC
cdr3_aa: CASSLGRGPNQETQYF

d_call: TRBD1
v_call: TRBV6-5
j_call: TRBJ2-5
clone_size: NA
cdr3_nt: TGTGCCAGCAGACCGGGACAGAGTCAAGAGACCCAGTACTTC
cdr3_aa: CASRPGQSQETQYF

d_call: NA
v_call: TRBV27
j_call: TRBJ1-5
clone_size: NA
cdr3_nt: TGTGCCAGCAGTTTTAGCGTGGCGGCGGCAGGGGGCAATCAGCCCCAGCATTTT
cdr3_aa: CASSFSVAAAGGNQPQHF

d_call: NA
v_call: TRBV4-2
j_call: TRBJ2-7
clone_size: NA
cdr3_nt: TGTGCCAGCAGCCAGATCTCCTTAGAGAGCACCCAGGGCGAGCAGTACTTC
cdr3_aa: CASSQISLESTQGEQYF

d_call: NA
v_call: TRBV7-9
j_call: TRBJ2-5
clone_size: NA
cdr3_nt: TGTGCCAGCAGCTTAGTTCTTCGGGAGACCCAGTACTTC
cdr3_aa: CASSLVLRETQYF

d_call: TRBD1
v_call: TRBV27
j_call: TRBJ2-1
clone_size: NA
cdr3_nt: TGTGCCAGCAGTGTAACCTCCTCCGGGACAGTATACAATGAGCAGTTCTTC
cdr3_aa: CASSVTSSGTVYNEQFF

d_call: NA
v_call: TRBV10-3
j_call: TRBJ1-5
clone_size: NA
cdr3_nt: TGTGCCATCAGTGACACAGTTAGCAATCAGCCCCAGCATTTT
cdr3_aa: CAISDTVSNQPQHF

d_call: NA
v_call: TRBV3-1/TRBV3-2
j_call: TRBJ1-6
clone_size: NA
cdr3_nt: TGTGCCAGCAGCCGCGGGGGGGCGAATTCACCCCTCCACTTT
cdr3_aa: CASSRGGANSPLHF

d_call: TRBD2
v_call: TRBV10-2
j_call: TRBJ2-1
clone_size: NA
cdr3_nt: TGCGCCAGCAGTCCCGGACTAGCGGGAGGCCCCAGCTCCTACAATGAGCAGTTCTTC
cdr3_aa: CASSPGLAGGPSSYNEQFF

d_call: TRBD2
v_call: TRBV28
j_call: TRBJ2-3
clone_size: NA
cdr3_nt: TGTGCCAGCAGTCATTCTAGCGGGTGGCGGGATACGCAGTATTTT
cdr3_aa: CASSHSSGWRDTQYF

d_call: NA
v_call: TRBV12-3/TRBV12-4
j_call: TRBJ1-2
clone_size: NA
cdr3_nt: TGTGCCACGACAGTATCCTATGGCTACACCTTC
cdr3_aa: CATTVSYGYTF

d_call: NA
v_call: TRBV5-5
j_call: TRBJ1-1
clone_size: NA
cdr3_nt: TGTGCCAGCAGCTTGGGGCGGGACCTGAACACTGAAGCTTTCTTT
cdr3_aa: CASSLGRDLNTEAFF

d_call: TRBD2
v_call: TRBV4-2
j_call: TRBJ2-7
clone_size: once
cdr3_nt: TGTGCCAGCAGCCAAGCAGCGGGGGTGGCCTACGAGCAGTACTTC
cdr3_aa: CASSQAAGVAYEQYF

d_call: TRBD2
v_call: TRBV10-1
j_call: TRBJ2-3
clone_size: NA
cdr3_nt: TGCGCCAGCAGTGAGTCAGCAGCGGGAGGCACAGATACGCAGTATTTT
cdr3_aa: CASSESAAGGTDTQYF

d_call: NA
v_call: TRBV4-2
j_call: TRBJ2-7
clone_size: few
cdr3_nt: TGTGCCAGCAGCCAAGAACCGGGGGAAGACTACGAGCAGTACTTC
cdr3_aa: CASSQEPGEDYEQYF

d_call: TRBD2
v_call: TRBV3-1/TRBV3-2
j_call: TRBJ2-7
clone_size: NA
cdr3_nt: TGTGCCAGCAGCCAAGCTAGCGGGGGAGCCTACGAGCAGTACTTC
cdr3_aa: CASSQASGGAYEQYF

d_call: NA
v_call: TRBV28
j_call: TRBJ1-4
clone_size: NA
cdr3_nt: TGTGCCAGCAGTCCATACTCCGGGAACGATAATGAAAAACTGTTTTTT
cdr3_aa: CASSPYSGNDNEKLFF

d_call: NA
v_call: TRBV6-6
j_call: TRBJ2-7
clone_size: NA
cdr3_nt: TGTGCCAGCAGCACTGGGACATCCTACGAGCAGTACTTC
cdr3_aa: CASSTGTSYEQYF